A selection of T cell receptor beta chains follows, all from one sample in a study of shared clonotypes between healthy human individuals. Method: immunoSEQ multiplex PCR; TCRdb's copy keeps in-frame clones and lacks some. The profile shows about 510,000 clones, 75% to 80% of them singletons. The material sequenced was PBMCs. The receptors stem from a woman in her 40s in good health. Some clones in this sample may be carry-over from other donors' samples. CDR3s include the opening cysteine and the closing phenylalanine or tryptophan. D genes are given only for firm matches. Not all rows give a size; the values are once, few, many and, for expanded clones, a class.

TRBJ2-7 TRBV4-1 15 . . TGCGCCAGCAGCCAAGATAGCACTTCTGGCGGCGAGCAGTACTTC CASSQDSTSGGEQYF
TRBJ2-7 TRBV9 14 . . TGTGCCAGCAGCGTAGATCCGGGAACCTACGAGCAGTACTTC CASSVDPGTYEQYF
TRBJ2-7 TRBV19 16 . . TGTGCCAGTAGCCCTCAGGTGAGACTCGCTTCCTACGAGCAGTACTTC CASSPQVRLASYEQYF
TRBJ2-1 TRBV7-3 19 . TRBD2 TGTGCCAGCAGCCGGGGGGCACTAGCGGGAGGGAGCTCCTACAATGAGCAGTTCTTC CASSRGALAGGSSYNEQFF
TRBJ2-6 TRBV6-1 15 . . TGTGCCAGCAGTGCGGGGACTTCTGGGGCCAACGTCCTGACTTTC CASSAGTSGANVLTF
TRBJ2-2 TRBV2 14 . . TGTGCCAGCAGTGAGGCGGCGGGCACCGGGGAGCTGTTTTTT CASSEAAGTGELFF
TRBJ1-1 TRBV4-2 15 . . TGTGCCAGCAGCCAAGCCGATGGGAGTTTCACTGAAGCTTTCTTT CASSQADGSFTEAFF
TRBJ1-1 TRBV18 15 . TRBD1 TGTGCCAGCTCACCACCAGACAGGGGGATCACTGAAGCTTTCTTT CASSPPDRGITEAFF
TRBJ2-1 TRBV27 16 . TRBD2 TGTGCCAGCAGTTTGGGGACTAGCGGGGCCTACAATGAGCAGTTCTTC CASSLGTSGAYNEQFF
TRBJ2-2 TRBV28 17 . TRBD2 TGTGCCAGCAGTTTATCTCTGGGACTAGCGACCACCGGGGAGCTGTTTTTT CASSLSLGLATTGELFF
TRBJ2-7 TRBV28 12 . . TGTGCCAGCGGCTCCTCATTGGGGGAGCAGTACTTC CASGSSLGEQYF
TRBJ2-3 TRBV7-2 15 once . TGTGCCAGCAGCTTAGATACGCTTAGCACAGATACGCAGTATTTT CASSLDTLSTDTQYF
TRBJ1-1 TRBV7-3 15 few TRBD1 TGTGCCAGCAGCCCGGACAGGGGGCGATACACTGAAGCTTTCTTT CASSPDRGRYTEAFF
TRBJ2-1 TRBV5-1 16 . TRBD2 TGCGCCAGCAGCTCAGGGACTAGCTCCCCTATAAATGAGCAGTTCTTC CASSSGTSSPINEQFF
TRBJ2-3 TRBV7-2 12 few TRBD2 TGTGCCAGCAGCCTTACCGGGACTAGTCAGTATTTT CASSLTGTSQYF
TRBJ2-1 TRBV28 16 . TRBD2 TGTGCCAGCAGTCCCTTGGGGACTAGCAGATACAATGAGCAGTTCTTC CASSPLGTSRYNEQFF
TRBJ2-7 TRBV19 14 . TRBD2 TGTGCCAGTAGTATAGCGGGAGGTACAGCCGAGCAGTACTTC CASSIAGGTAEQYF
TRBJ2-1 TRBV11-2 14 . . TGTGCCAGCAGCTTAGGGCTCCCGACGGGTGAGCAGTTCTTC CASSLGLPTGEQFF
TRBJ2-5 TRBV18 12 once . TGTGCCAGCTCACCGCAATTAGAGACCCAGTACTTC CASSPQLETQYF
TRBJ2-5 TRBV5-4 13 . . TGTGCCAGCAGCTTGGGGGCTGAACGGACCCAGTACTTC CASSLGAERTQYF
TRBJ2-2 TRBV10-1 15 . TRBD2 TGCGCCAGCAGTGAGTCTATAGCGGGTACCGGGGAGCTGTTTTTT CASSESIAGTGELFF
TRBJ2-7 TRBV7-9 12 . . TGTGCCAGCGCGACAGGCTCCTACGAGCAGTACTTC CASATGSYEQYF
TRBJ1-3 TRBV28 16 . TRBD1 TGTGCCAGCAGTTTGCCGACAGGGGGTGCAGGAAACACCATATATTTT CASSLPTGGAGNTIYF
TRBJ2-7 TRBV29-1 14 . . TGCAGCGCTTCCCGCCCTGGAGGTTTATACGAGCAGTACTTC CSASRPGGLYEQYF
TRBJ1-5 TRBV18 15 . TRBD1 TGTGCCAGCTCAGAACAGGGGGCAAGCAATCAGCCCCAGCATTTT CASSEQGASNQPQHF
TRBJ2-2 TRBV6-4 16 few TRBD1 TGTGCCAGCTCCGGGACAGGGGTCGGTCTCACCGGGGAGCTGTTTTTT CASSGTGVGLTGELFF